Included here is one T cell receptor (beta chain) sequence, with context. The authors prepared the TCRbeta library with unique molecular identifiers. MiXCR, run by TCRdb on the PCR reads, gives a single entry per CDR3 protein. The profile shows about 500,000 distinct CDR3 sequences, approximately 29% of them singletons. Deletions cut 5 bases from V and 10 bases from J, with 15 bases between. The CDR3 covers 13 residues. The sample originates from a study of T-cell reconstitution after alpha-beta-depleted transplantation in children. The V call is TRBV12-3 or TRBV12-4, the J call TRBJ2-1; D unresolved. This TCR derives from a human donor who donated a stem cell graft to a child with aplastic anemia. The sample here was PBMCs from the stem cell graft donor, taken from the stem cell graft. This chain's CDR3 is CASSRGSGREQFF. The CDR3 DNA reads TGTGCCAGCAGTCGAGGATCCGGAAGGGAGCAGTTCTTC.